This TCR beta chain originates from a study of cytotoxic CD8 clonotypes in ibrutinib-treated CLL. Concerning this clone itself: Sequence at one end of the junction differs from germline and may be a read error. This CDR3 is also generated by other DNA sequences in the sample.

CDR1 is MGHRA, CDR2 YSYEKL, per germline. This CDR3 has 14 amino acids. Clones were read by immunoSEQ multiplex PCR, and TCRdb kept only the in-frame ones, dropping some. The repertoire holds approximately 90,000 clones, with 77% as singletons. The clonotype originates from a human donor with chronic lymphocytic leukemia. The genes are TRBV4-1 and TRBJ1-1, with D maybe TRBD1 (5 bases). Sample: PBMCs, taken after 24 months of ibrutinib treatment. Here the CDR3 DNA reads TGCGCTAGCAGCCCCCGCGGGGCGGCCACTGAAGCTTTCTTT. It is translated as CASSPRGAATEAFF.